The 27 T cell receptor beta chains listed next were all sequenced from one sample in a study of T cell repertoires in cytomegalovirus infection. TCRdb ran MiXCR on the reads and lists one entry per CDR3 protein. This sample yields some 920,000 distinct CDR3 sequences, of which approximately 31% are seen a single time; 10% to 15% belongs to the top ten. No antigen has been assigned to these receptors. The sequenced sample was cultured CD8+ T cells from PBMCs, obtained from culture after CMV antigen stimulation. The origin of the receptors is a human donor in good health (CMV status not recorded). Some clones in this sample may be carry-over from other donors' samples.

CDR3 sequence reads: CSVNRDRGTQETQYF. For the CDR3, the DNA is TGCAGCGTTAACCGGGACAGGGGTACGCAAGAGACCCAGTACTTC. This chain joins TRBV29-1 and TRBJ2-5; 10 bases fit TRBD1. The CDR3 spans 15 residues. Germline V lookup: CDR1 SQVTM, CDR2 ANQGSEA. V dropped 5 bases and J dropped 2; count of bases not matched to a gene: 8.

V is TRBV6-5 and J is TRBJ2-1, with no clear D. With 2 bases removed from V and 8 bases from J, the gap between germline ends came to 10 bases. CDR1 is MNHEY and CDR2 is SVGAGI in the germline V gene. This CDR3 contains 13 residues. The CDR3 loop reads CASSYTGRDEQFF. CDR3 sequence (DNA): TGTGCCAGCAGTTACACCGGACGGGATGAGCAGTTCTTC.

This clonotype was found a few times. The chain couples TRBV2 to TRBJ1-2; the D is unclear. The CDR3 is 14 amino acids. Germline values: CDR1 SNHLY, CDR2 FYNNEI. V lost 3 bases and J 4 bases, leaving 12 bases between the germline ends. CDR3 protein: CASSEKNSFYGYTF. The CDR3 DNA follows: TGTGCCAGCAGTGAGAAGAACAGTTTCTATGGCTACACCTTC.

Points on this clonotype: This may be a read error, as it is one base from a much larger clone. The gene calls are TRBV7-6 and TRBJ2-5; TRBD1 agrees at 8 bases. Germline V gives CDR1 SGHVS, CDR2 FNYEAQ. This CDR3 comprises 16 residues. The CDR3 here is CASSLGRGQGEETQHF. The CDR3 DNA reads as TGTGCCAGCAGCTTAGGTAGAGGACAGGGCGAAGAGACCCAGCACTTC.

The sample holds a few counts of this clonotype. This sequence joins TRBV27 and TRBJ2-5, with D unclear. Germline V gene data show CDR1 as MNHEY and CDR2 as SMNVEV (reference sequence). This CDR3 region has 14 residues. With 6 bases removed from V and 5 bases from J, the gap between germline ends came to 16 bases. The CDR3 DNA sequence: TGTGCCAGCAGCTCAGGCGGATACGTGGAGACCCAGTACTTC. Translated, it gives CASSSGGYVETQYF.

The chain joins TRBV5-5 to TRBJ2-7, with 7 bases identical to TRBD2. The V gene's germline CDR1 is SGHKS and CDR2 YYEKEE (reference sequence). Trimming took 1 base from V and 2 from J; bases not matched to a gene: 9. The CDR3 contains 16 residues. The CDR3 nucleotides are TGTGCCAGCAGCTTGCCCCCGGGACGGGGGGCCTACGAGCAGTACTTC. Amino acid sequence: CASSLPPGRGAYEQYF.

The chain joins TRBV27 to TRBJ2-7; D is tentatively TRBD1 or TRBD2 (5 bases each). This CDR3 is 13 amino acids long. V was clipped by 3 bases and J by 5 bases, with 11 bases between them. Germline V gives CDR1 MNHEY, CDR2 SMNVEV (reference sequence). As DNA, the CDR3 is TGTGCCAGCAGTTTGGGACGTATTAACGAGCAGTACTTC. Its translation is CASSLGRINEQYF.

This clonotype was picked up a small number of times. The gene calls are TRBV7-9 and TRBJ1-4, with D unclear. Germline CDR1 is SEHNR and CDR2 is FQNEAQ (reference sequence). V was pared by 1 base and J by 0 bases, with 9 bases between. The CDR3 is 16 amino acids. The CDR3 DNA reads as TGTGCCAGCAGCTTAGGGAGGGCGACAACTAATGAAAAACTGTTTTTT. This translates into CASSLGRATTNEKLFF.

This clonotype appeared many times. The chain is built from TRBV11-3 and TRBJ2-1; D possibly corresponds to TRBD2 (5 bases). CDR1 SGHNT and CDR2 YENEEA come from the germline V gene. The CDR3 runs to 13 residues. With 5 bases removed from V and 4 bases from J, the gap between germline ends came to 9 bases. This CDR3 is CASSPPGYNEQFF. In nucleotides, the CDR3 is TGTGCCAGCAGCCCACCGGGGTACAATGAGCAGTTCTTC. The full variable domain, completed using reference TRBV11-3 and TRBJ2-1, is EAGVVQSPRYKIIEKKQPVAFWCNPISGHNTLYWYLQNLGQGPELLIRYENEEAVDDSQLPKDRFSAERLKGVDSTLKIQPAELGDSAVYLCASSPPGYNEQFFGPGTRLTVL.

Only a few counts were recorded for this clonotype. The chain carries TRBV4-1 and TRBJ2-1, with TRBD2 as a possible D gene (6 bases). Per the germline V gene, CDR1 is MGHRA and CDR2 is YSYEKL. This CDR3 contains 16 residues. Trimming took 0 bases from V and 0 from J, leaving 9 bases between them. The CDR3 region is CASSQERGSSYNEQFF. In DNA form, the CDR3 reads TGCGCCAGCAGCCAAGAACGGGGGAGCTCCTACAATGAGCAGTTCTTC.

The genes are TRBV7-9 and TRBJ1-2; no definite D call. The CDR3 is 15 amino acids. Germline assignment: CDR1 SEHNR and CDR2 FQNEAQ (reference sequence). Trimming took 1 base from V and 7 from J, leaving 16 bases between them. Here the CDR3 reads CASSLGGPGPRGYTF. In DNA form, the CDR3 reads TGTGCCAGCAGCTTAGGTGGACCAGGACCTCGTGGCTACACCTTC.

This clonotype was picked up a small number of times. J is TRBJ2-5 and V is TRBV14; D gene uncertain. Trimming took 0 bases from V and 2 from J, leaving 16 bases between them. The CDR3 is made up of 17 amino acids. CDR1 and CDR2 from the germline V gene are SGHDN and FVKESK. CDR3 loop: CASSQDAPSSRQETQYF. CDR3 DNA sequence: TGTGCCAGCAGCCAAGACGCCCCCTCTAGTAGACAAGAGACCCAGTACTTC.

Comments on this clonotype: A much larger clone is a single base away; this may be a read error. The V call is TRBV7-6, the J call TRBJ2-1; TRBD2 matches at 15 bases. Germline trimming cut 8 bases from V and 5 bases from J; bases unmatched to any gene: 13. The germline CDR1 and CDR2 sequences are SGHVS and FNYEAQ. The CDR3 sequence is 18 residues long. CDR3 sequence: CASGPYGLAGGPHNEQFF. CDR3 coding DNA: TGTGCCAGCGGCCCATACGGACTAGCGGGGGGGCCGCACAATGAGCAGTTCTTC.

Here the CDR3 reads CASSQGTEWHEQFF. The CDR3, as DNA: TGCGCCAGCAGCCAAGGCACCGAGTGGCATGAGCAGTTCTTC. The V call is TRBV4-3, the J call TRBJ2-1; D not certain. The CDR3 contains 14 residues. The V and J ends lost 1 base and 8 bases respectively, with 12 bases between them. Germline-derived CDR1 and CDR2 are LGHNA and YSLEER.

Many counts were recorded for this clonotype. V usage is TRBV7-2 and J usage is TRBJ2-1; TRBD2 agrees at 7 bases. V shed 5 bases, J shed 8 bases, and the junction held 12 bases outside the gene matches. This CDR3 is built from 15 residues. Per germline, CDR1 SGHTA and CDR2 FQGNSA. CDR3 sequence: CASSPYGGSHHEQFF. CDR3 coding DNA: TGTGCCAGCAGCCCCTACGGGGGGAGTCACCATGAGCAGTTCTTC.

The V and J genes are TRBV27 and TRBJ1-4; the D is unclear. Germline-derived CDR1 and CDR2 are MNHEY and SMNVEV (reference sequence). This CDR3 comprises 14 residues. V lost 6 bases and J 11 bases, leaving 19 bases between the germline ends. This chain's CDR3 is CASRSGTGFFKLFF. CDR3 DNA sequence: TGTGCCAGCAGATCTGGCACCGGCTTCTTCAAACTGTTTTTT.

This clonotype was seen only a few times. This sequence joins TRBV20-1 and TRBJ2-7; D is unresolved. Per the germline V gene, CDR1 is DFQATT and CDR2 is SNEGSKA (reference sequence). This CDR3 has 13 residues. The V end was cut by 3 bases, the J end by 0 bases, with 9 bases between. CDR3 coding DNA: TGCAGTGCTAGGGATGCAAGCTCCTACGAGCAGTACTTC. Protein: CSARDASSYEQYF.

The V gene is TRBV6-5, the J gene TRBJ2-1, with 13 nucleotides matching TRBD2. Germline CDR1 MNHEY, CDR2 SVGAGI. With V trimmed by 3 bases and J by 12 bases, 8 bases remained unmatched. There are 15 residues in the CDR3. The CDR3 region is CASSYTGLAGSMQFF. The CDR3 DNA reads as TGTGCCAGCAGTTATACGGGACTAGCGGGGTCTATGCAGTTCTTC.

The chain uses TRBV19 and TRBJ2-7; D perhaps matches TRBD1 (6 bases). Germline V gives CDR1 LNHDA, CDR2 SQIVND (reference sequence). The ends were cut back, 1 base at V and 2 bases at J, with 9 bases in the middle. The CDR3 contains 14 residues. CDR3 residues: CASSIGTGPYEQYF. DNA of the CDR3: TGTGCCAGTAGTATAGGAACAGGGCCCTACGAGCAGTACTTC.

The chain employs TRBV19 and TRBJ1-1; possibly TRBD1 for D (6 bases). Trimming took off 1 base at V and 1 base at J, with 25 bases between the two ends. Germline CDR1 reads LNHDA; CDR2 reads SQIVND (reference sequence). The length of the CDR3 is 20 residues. The CDR3 loop is CASSIGRQGLPLFGNTEAFF. DNA for the CDR3: TGTGCCAGTAGTATAGGGCGGCAGGGGCTCCCCCTTTTCGGGAACACTGAAGCTTTCTTT.

V usage is TRBV5-4 and J usage is TRBJ1-1, with 7 positions matching TRBD1. The V and J ends lost 4 bases and 4 bases, in that order; junction bases with no gene match: 7. Germline V gives CDR1 SGHNT, CDR2 YYREEE (reference sequence). This CDR3 is 14 amino acids long. In nucleotides, the CDR3 is TGTGCCAGCAGCCAGGGGGGAAGTGGCACTGAAGCTTTCTTT. It is translated as CASSQGGSGTEAFF.

Of note for this clonotype: The junction and the germline gene differ at one end; a read error may be behind it. The rearrangement uses TRBV7-8 and TRBJ1-5; a weak D match, TRBD1 (5 bases). The CDR3 extends over 13 amino acids. Germline V gene data show CDR1 as SGHVS and CDR2 as FQNEAQ. The CDR3 spells CTSTPGRGQPQHF. The CDR3 DNA is TGTACCAGCACCCCGGGTAGGGGTCAGCCCCAGCATTTT.

This sequence joins TRBV5-6 and TRBJ1-2, with D tentatively TRBD1 (6 bases). Trimming stripped 5 bases from V and 4 bases from J, with 15 bases between. Per the germline V gene, CDR1 is SGHDT and CDR2 is YYEEEE. This CDR3 is built from 14 residues. The CDR3 protein is CASSNRDKLYGYTF. DNA for the CDR3: TGTGCCAGCAGTAATCGGGACAAGCTCTATGGCTACACCTTC. Full variable domain (remainder filled in from reference TRBV5-6 and TRBJ1-2): DAGVTQSPTHLIKTRGQQVTLRCSPKSGHDTVSWYQQALGQGPQFIFQYYEEEERQRGNFPDRFSGHQFPNYSSELNVNALLLGDSALYLCASSNRDKLYGYTFGSGTRLTVV.

The rearrangement links TRBV24-1 to TRBJ1-5; 8 positions match TRBD1. There are 15 residues in the CDR3. Germline-derived CDR1 and CDR2 are KGHDR and SFDVKD. With 4 bases clipped from V and 4 bases from J, the junction kept 5 bases outside the gene matches. The CDR3 DNA reads as TGTGCCACCAGTGAGACAGGGGATGGGAATCAGCCCCAGCATTTT. It encodes CATSETGDGNQPQHF.

This clonotype appeared a single time. The chain is built from TRBV27 and TRBJ1-2, with TRBD1 identical over 7 bases. There are 14 residues in the CDR3. Germline values: CDR1 MNHEY, CDR2 SMNVEV (reference sequence). The J segment lost 8 bases and the V segment lost 4 bases, leaving 10 bases of the junction unmatched. This CDR3 reads CASSSTDRVGGYTF. As DNA, the CDR3 is TGTGCCAGCAGTTCCACTGACAGGGTTGGGGGCTACACCTTC.

The rearrangement joins TRBV7-6 to TRBJ2-4; TRBD1 agrees at 11 bases. The V and J ends lost 5 bases and 3 bases, in that order; junction bases with no gene match: 6. Germline CDR1 and CDR2: SGHVS and FNYEAQ. The CDR3 sequence is 16 residues long. CDR3 amino acids: CASSTGQGAVKNIQYF. The CDR3 nucleotides read TGTGCCAGCAGCACCGGACAGGGGGCTGTCAAAAACATTCAGTACTTC.

There are a few counts of this clonotype. The J gene is TRBJ2-7, the V gene TRBV6-1; no reliable D call. The CDR3 is 13 residues long. CDR1 is MNHNS and CDR2 is SASEGT in the germline V gene. Trimming cost V 6 bases and J 3 bases, with 12 bases left between them. The chain's CDR3 is CASRPGPHYEQYV. CDR3 nucleotide sequence: TGTGCCAGCAGACCCGGGCCTCACTACGAGCAGTACGTC.